Listed here are 17 T cell receptor beta chains from one sample, sequenced in a study of T cells in localized non-small cell lung cancer. Generated by immunoSEQ multiplex PCR, the TCRdb table keeps only in-frame clones and is missing some. This table has 70,000 to 100,000 clones, around 80% appearing once. Here the sequenced sample was peripheral blood, taken before any cancer treatment. These receptors originate from a female donor aged 60 or older with stage I lung adenocarcinoma.

The chain is built from TRBV4-2 and TRBJ1-2; no reliable D call. CDR3 length equals 15 residues. Germline V gene data show CDR1 as LGHNA and CDR2 as YNFKEQ. Trimming pared 5 bases from V and 3 bases from J, leaving 16 bases between. In DNA form, the CDR3 reads TGTGCCAGCAGCGTCTGGAGGAAAGGAGACTATGGCTACACCTTC. This gives the protein CASSVWRKGDYGYTF.

This clone was detected only once. The chain has TRBV13 and TRBJ2-5; TRBD2 matches at 7 bases. CDR3 length: 13 residues. Germline V gene lookup returns CDR1 PRHDT and CDR2 FYEKMQ (reference sequence). Trimming at V came to 4 bases and at J to 6 bases, leaving 5 bases not matched to a gene. The CDR3 sequence is CASSSTGGQTQYF. DNA of the CDR3: TGTGCCAGCAGCTCTACGGGGGGACAGACCCAGTACTTC.

The chain links TRBV5-4 to TRBJ2-7; the D call may be TRBD1 or TRBD2 (5 bases each). CDR1 and CDR2 (germline): SGHNT, YYREEE (reference sequence). Deletions cut 0 bases from V and 6 bases from J, with 16 bases between. This CDR3 contains 15 residues. The CDR3 loop reads CASSLDPGRGGEQYF. In DNA, the CDR3 is TGTGCCAGCAGCTTGGATCCAGGGCGTGGAGGCGAGCAGTACTTC. The full variable domain, rest sourced from reference TRBV5-4 and TRBJ2-7, is ETGVTQSPTHLIKTRGQQVTLRCSSQSGHNTVSWYQQALGQGPQFIFQYYREEENGRGNFPPRFSGLQFPNYSSELNVNALELDDSALYLCASSLDPGRGGEQYFGPGTRLTVT.

This clone was seen a single time. This chain connects TRBV6-1 to TRBJ1-1, with unresolved D. The CDR3 totals 13 residues. V was cut by 6 bases and J by 9 bases, with 17 bases left in between. Germline values: CDR1 MNHNS, CDR2 SASEGT. The CDR3 region is CASSVTIQSQAFF. CDR3 DNA sequence: TGTGCCAGCAGCGTTACCATTCAATCGCAAGCTTTCTTT.

The V call is TRBV5-5, the J call TRBJ1-5; D gene unclear. The CDR3 is 15 amino acids. Germline lookup yields CDR1 SGHKS and CDR2 YYEKEE (reference sequence). Trimming took 5 bases from V and 3 from J, leaving 15 bases between them. The CDR3 sequence is CASSSAGDFNQPQHF. The CDR3 bases are TGTGCCAGCAGTTCCGCCGGGGATTTCAATCAGCCCCAGCATTTT.

This clone was seen only a few times. The gene calls are TRBV7-2 and TRBJ1-2, with D possibly matching TRBD1 (5 bases). The ends were cut back, 7 bases at V and 5 bases at J, with 20 bases in the middle. CDR1 and CDR2 (germline): SGHTA, FQGNSA. CDR3 length: 15 residues. CDR3 bases: TGTGCCAGCACCAGCCGCGTACAGGTCGAGTATGGCTACACCTTC. It is translated as CASTSRVQVEYGYTF.

The rearrangement uses TRBV9 and TRBJ1-1; D may be TRBD1 (5 bases). Germline CDR1 is SGDLS and CDR2 is YYNGEE. Trimming shortened V by 6 bases and J by 3 bases, and 18 bases separated the two germline ends. The CDR3 is 15 residues long. CDR3: CASKKQGTSDTEAFF. The DNA for the CDR3 is TGTGCCAGCAAGAAGCAGGGCACATCGGACACTGAAGCTTTCTTT.

This clone was recorded only once. The chain links TRBV7-8 to TRBJ2-5; either TRBD1 or TRBD2 may supply D (5 bases each). Germline CDR1 and CDR2: SGHVS and FQNEAQ. CDR3 length equals 13 residues. Trimming cost V 1 base and J 5 bases, with 8 bases left between them. Here the CDR3 DNA reads TGTGCCAGCAGCTTAGGGGGGATCGAGACCCAGTACTTC. Its protein is CASSLGGIETQYF.

The chain couples TRBV11-2 to TRBJ2-3; 11 positions agree with TRBD2. The V and J ends lost 3 bases and 1 base, in that order; junction bases with no gene match: 12. The CDR3 totals 19 residues. In germline, CDR1 is SGHAT, CDR2 FQNNGV. In DNA form, the CDR3 reads TGTGCCAGCAGCTTTCAAGGCTCGCCTAGCGGGGGGCGCACAGATACGCAGTATTTT. Residues: CASSFQGSPSGGRTDTQYF.

The chain uses TRBV5-1 and TRBJ2-5; TRBD2 aligns across 12 bases. The V segment lost 0 bases and the J segment 5 bases; nucleotides outside the gene matches: 5. In germline, CDR1 is SGHRS, CDR2 YFSETQ. CDR3 length equals 16 residues. The DNA of the CDR3 is TGCGCCAGCAGCTTGGTCCCTAGCGGGGGGGCGGAGACCCAGTACTTC. Protein sequence: CASSLVPSGGAETQYF.

DNA of the CDR3: TGTGCCAGTGCCTATTCAGGGGGCCTTAATGAAAAACTGTTTTTT. Translating it yields CASAYSGGLNEKLFF. The chain carries TRBV19 and TRBJ1-4, with 8 bases matching TRBD1. The CDR3 extends over 15 amino acids. J gave up 4 bases and V 8 bases, and 9 bases lay outside the gene matches. CDR1 is LNHDA, CDR2 SQIVND, per germline (reference sequence).

This chain uses TRBV19 with TRBJ1-5, with a tentative D call TRBD1 (6 bases). CDR3 length: 14 amino acids. Trimming took 3 bases from V and 6 from J, leaving 12 bases between them. CDR1 and CDR2 from the germline V gene are LNHDA and SQIVND (reference sequence). CDR3: CASSMDSFSQPQHF. CDR3 DNA sequence: TGTGCCAGTAGTATGGACAGTTTCTCTCAGCCCCAGCATTTT. Full variable domain (rest looked up from reference TRBV19 and TRBJ1-5): DGGITQSPKYLFRKEGQNVTLSCEQNLNHDAMYWYRQDPGQGLRLIYYSQIVNDFQKGDIAEGYSVSREKKESFPLTVTSAQKNPTAFYLCASSMDSFSQPQHFGDGTRLSIL.

There are a few counts of this clone. This rearrangement joins TRBV7-8 to TRBJ2-1; 9 bases map to TRBD1. Per the germline V gene, CDR1 is SGHVS and CDR2 is FQNEAQ. The V and J ends lost 5 bases and 9 bases, in that order; junction bases with no gene match: 20. The CDR3 runs 18 residues. This CDR3 reads CASSASVTGTGYGGEQFF. CDR3 nucleotide sequence: TGTGCCAGCAGCGCAAGCGTGACCGGGACAGGGTATGGGGGTGAGCAGTTCTTC.

In its sample, this clone was seen a few times. The J gene is TRBJ1-2, the V gene TRBV19; 7 bases map to TRBD1. Germline V lookup: CDR1 LNHDA, CDR2 SQIVND (reference sequence). The CDR3 spans 14 residues. After removal of 2 bases from V and 10 bases from J, the junction contained 10 bases not matched to a gene. The CDR3, as DNA: TGTGCCAGTAGTATAACGGGACAGCCATCTGACTACACCTTC. It specifies CASSITGQPSDYTF.

V usage is TRBV5-4 and J usage is TRBJ1-4; the match to TRBD1 covers 10 bases. V lost 4 bases, J lost 5 bases, and 5 bases stayed unmatched. Germline V lookup: CDR1 SGHNT, CDR2 YYREEE (reference sequence). The CDR3 totals 15 residues. This chain's CDR3 is CASSQTGGRNEKLFF. Written as DNA, the CDR3 is TGTGCCAGCAGCCAGACAGGGGGCCGAAATGAAAAACTGTTTTTT.

The chain recombines TRBV30 with TRBJ1-1; TRBD1 aligns across 9 bases. This CDR3 is 18 amino acids long. Trimming removed 1 base from V and 0 bases from J; junction bases left unmatched: 12. CDR1 is GTSNPN and CDR2 is SVGIG in the germline V gene (reference sequence). This CDR3 reads CAWSGSDRGRLMNTEAFF. CDR3 in DNA: TGTGCCTGGAGTGGATCGGACAGGGGCCGCTTAATGAACACTGAAGCTTTCTTT.

V and J are TRBV30 and TRBJ1-6; tentative D call: TRBD1 (6 bases). The CDR3 is 15 residues long. V was shortened by 7 bases and J by 7 bases, with 20 bases between the two germline ends. CDR1 and CDR2 (germline): GTSNPN, SVGIG (reference sequence). The CDR3, as DNA: TGTGCCTTGGACAGTGGATCCGCAGCCAATTCACCCCTCCACTTT. This codes for CALDSGSAANSPLHF.